This TCR beta chain was captured in a study of identifying expanded T cells in peripheral blood. V was cut by 1 base and J by 5 bases, with 3 bases left in between. This CDR3 has 11 amino acids. Germline CDR1 MGHDK, CDR2 SYGVNS. The assay was immunoSEQ multiplex PCR, and TCRdb's table has in-frame clones only and misses some. This sample has some 77,000 clones, with around 90% found just once. This clone was detected once. Sequenced input: blood. The sequence derives from a person aged 18 to 75 in good health. The chain is built from TRBV25-1 and TRBJ2-7; D is uncertain. The CDR3 bases are TGTGCCAGCAGTGAATTCCACGAGCAGTACTTC. Encoded protein: CASSEFHEQYF.